A selection of T cell receptor beta chains follows, all from one sample in a study of glioma-infiltrating T cells after dendritic cell vaccination. Using immunoSEQ multiplex PCR, the repertoire was profiled, and TCRdb retains in-frame clones only, with some absent. The table has tens of thousands of clones, about 86% seen once. This material consisted of blood, taken after dendritic cell vaccination. These receptor sequences come from a human donor with glioblastoma. CDR3s include the opening cysteine and the closing phenylalanine or tryptophan. The order of the fields is clone size, J gene, D gene, V gene, CDR3 DNA, CDR3 protein. D genes are given only for firm matches. Only part of the rows carry a size: once, few, many, or a class if the clone is expanded.

>once|TRBJ1-5|NA|TRBV6-1
TGTGCCAGCGGGCATAGCAATCAGCCCCAGCATTTT
CASGHSNQPQHF
>NA|TRBJ1-5|NA|TRBV18
TGTGCCAGCTCACCAGACTATTCTCAGCCCCAGCATTTT
CASSPDYSQPQHF
>NA|TRBJ2-1|TRBD2|TRBV7-9
TGTGCCAGCAGCTTGGTGGGACTAGCGGGTTACAATGAGCAGTTCTTC
CASSLVGLAGYNEQFF
>NA|TRBJ2-7|NA|TRBV6-1
TGTGCCAGCAGTCTGGGACACAACTCCTACGAGCAGTACTTC
CASSLGHNSYEQYF
>few|TRBJ1-4|TRBD1|TRBV7-7
TGTGCTAGCGCCCAGGGGGAGAATGAAAAACTGTTTTTT
CASAQGENEKLFF
>NA|TRBJ1-2|NA|TRBV6-1
TGTGCCAGCAATAAAGAAAGGGGAGGACGTTATGGCTACACCTTC
CASNKERGGRYGYTF
>NA|TRBJ1-1|NA|TRBV29-1
TGCAGCGCCGCAGGCACTGAAGCTTTCTTT
CSAAGTEAFF
>NA|TRBJ1-6|TRBD1|TRBV6-5
TGTGCCAGCAGTCGGGACAGCAATTCACCCCTCCACTTT
CASSRDSNSPLHF
>NA|TRBJ1-3|NA|TRBV10-3
TGTGCCATCAGTGACCCAGTTAGCCCTAGCTCTGGAAACACCATATATTTT
CAISDPVSPSSGNTIYF
>NA|TRBJ2-3|TRBD1|TRBV11-2
TGTGCCAGCAGCTTAGGGGGGACAGGGTCAGATACGCAGTATTTT
CASSLGGTGSDTQYF
>NA|TRBJ1-2|TRBD1|TRBV19
TGTGCCAGTAGTATCTGGACAGGGGACTATGGCTACACCTTC
CASSIWTGDYGYTF
>NA|TRBJ1-2|TRBD1|TRBV30
TGTGCCTCAACGCAGGGGGCTGGCTACACCTTC
CASTQGAGYTF
>NA|TRBJ1-2|TRBD1|TRBV2
TGTGCCAGCAGCACAGGGGCAGCTAACTATGGCTACACCTTC
CASSTGAANYGYTF
>NA|TRBJ2-1|TRBD1|TRBV5-1
TGCGCCAGCAGCTTGACAGGGGTGTGGAATGAGCAGTTCTTC
CASSLTGVWNEQFF
>NA|TRBJ2-5|NA|TRBV4-2
TGTGCCAGCAGCCCTGAACAGGTACAAGAGACCCAGTACTTC
CASSPEQVQETQYF
>few|TRBJ1-5|TRBD1|TRBV5-6
TGTGCCAGCAGCTCCCGCACTGAGGACAGGGTTAGTCAGCCCCAGCATTTT
CASSSRTEDRVSQPQHF
>NA|TRBJ2-2|TRBD2|TRBV19
TGTGCCAGTGAGGGACTAGCGGGGACCGGGGAGCTGTTTTTT
CASEGLAGTGELFF
>once|TRBJ2-7|NA|TRBV20-1
TGCAGTGCAGACAGCTACGAGCAGTACTTC
CSADSYEQYF
>NA|TRBJ2-5|TRBD2|TRBV4-1
TGCGCCAGCAGCCAAGACGCTAGCGGGGACCAAGAGACCCAGTACTTC
CASSQDASGDQETQYF
>NA|TRBJ1-3|TRBD1|TRBV7-2
TGTGCCAGCAGTCGGGACAGATCAGGAAACACCATATATTTT
CASSRDRSGNTIYF
>NA|TRBJ2-2|NA|TRBV9
TGTGCCAGCAGCGTAGGGGTGACAGCCGTCACCGGGGAGCTGTTTTTT
CASSVGVTAVTGELFF
>NA|TRBJ2-7|TRBD2|TRBV6-5
TGTGCCACCCGGGGTAGCGGGGATATCGAGCAGTACTTC
CATRGSGDIEQYF
>NA|TRBJ2-7|TRBD2|TRBV2
TGTGCCAGCACCGGGAGGACGGGCGAGCAGTACTTC
CASTGRTGEQYF
>few|TRBJ1-4|NA|TRBV7-9
TGTGCCAGCAGCTTAGTTATAAGTAGCCGGGAAAAACTGTTTTTT
CASSLVISSREKLFF
>few|TRBJ1-3|TRBD1|TRBV30
TGTGCCTGGAGTGTCCCCTCCGGGACAGGGGGCGGAAACACCATATATTTT
CAWSVPSGTGGGNTIYF
>NA|TRBJ2-1|NA|TRBV4-2
TGTGCCAGCATGGGGGCCCAGCACAATGAGCAGTTCTTC
CASMGAQHNEQFF
>NA|TRBJ1-2|NA|TRBV5-6
TGTGCCAGCAGACAGGGATTTCGGTATGGCTACACCTTC
CASRQGFRYGYTF